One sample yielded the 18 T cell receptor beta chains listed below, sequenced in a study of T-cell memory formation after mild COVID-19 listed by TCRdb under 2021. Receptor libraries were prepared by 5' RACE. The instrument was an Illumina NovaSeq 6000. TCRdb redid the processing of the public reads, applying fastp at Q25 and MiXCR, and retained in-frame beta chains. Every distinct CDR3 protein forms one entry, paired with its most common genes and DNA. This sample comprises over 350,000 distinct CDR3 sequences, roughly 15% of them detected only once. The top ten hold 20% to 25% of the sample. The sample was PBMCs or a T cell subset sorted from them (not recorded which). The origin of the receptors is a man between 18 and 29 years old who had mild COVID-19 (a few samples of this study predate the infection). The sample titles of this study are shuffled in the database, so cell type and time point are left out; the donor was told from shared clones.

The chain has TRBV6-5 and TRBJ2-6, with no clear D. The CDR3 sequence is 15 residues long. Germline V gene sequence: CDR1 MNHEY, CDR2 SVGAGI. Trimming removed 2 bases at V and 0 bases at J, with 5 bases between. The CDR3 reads CASSYAPSGANVLTF. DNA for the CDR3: TGTGCCAGCAGTTACGCACCCTCTGGGGCCAACGTCCTGACTTTC.

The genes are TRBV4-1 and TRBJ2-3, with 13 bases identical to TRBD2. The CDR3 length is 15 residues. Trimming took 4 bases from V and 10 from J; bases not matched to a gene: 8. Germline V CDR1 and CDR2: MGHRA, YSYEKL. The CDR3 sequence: CASSRLAGGRQAQYF. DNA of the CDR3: TGCGCCAGCAGCCGACTAGCGGGGGGCCGCCAGGCGCAGTATTTT.

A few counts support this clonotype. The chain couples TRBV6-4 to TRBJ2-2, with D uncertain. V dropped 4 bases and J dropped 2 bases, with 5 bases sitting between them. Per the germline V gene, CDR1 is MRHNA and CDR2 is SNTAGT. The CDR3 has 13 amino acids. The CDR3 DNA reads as TGTGCCAGCAGTGGGGGTAACACCGGGGAGCTGTTTTTT. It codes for CASSGGNTGELFF.

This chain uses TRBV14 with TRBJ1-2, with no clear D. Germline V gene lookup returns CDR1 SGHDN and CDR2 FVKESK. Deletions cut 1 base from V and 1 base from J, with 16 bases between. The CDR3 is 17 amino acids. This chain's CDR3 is CASSQAAGSTINYGYTF. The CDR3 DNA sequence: TGTGCCAGCAGCCAAGCTGCAGGATCAACAATTAACTATGGCTACACCTTC.

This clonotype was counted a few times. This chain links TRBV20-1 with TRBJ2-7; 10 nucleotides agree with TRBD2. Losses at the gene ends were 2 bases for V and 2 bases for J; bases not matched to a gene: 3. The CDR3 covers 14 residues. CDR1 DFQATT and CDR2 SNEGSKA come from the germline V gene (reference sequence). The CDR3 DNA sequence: TGCAGTGCTAGACCAGCGGGGGGGCCCTACGAGCAGTACTTC. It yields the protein CSARPAGGPYEQYF.

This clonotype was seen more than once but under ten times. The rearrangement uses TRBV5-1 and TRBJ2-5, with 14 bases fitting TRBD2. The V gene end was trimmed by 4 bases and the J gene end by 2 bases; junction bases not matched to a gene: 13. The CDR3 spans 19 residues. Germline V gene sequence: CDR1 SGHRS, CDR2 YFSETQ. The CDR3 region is CASSTISGTSGGLQETQYF. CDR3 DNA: TGCGCCAGCAGCACCATCTCCGGGACTAGCGGGGGCCTTCAAGAGACCCAGTACTTC.

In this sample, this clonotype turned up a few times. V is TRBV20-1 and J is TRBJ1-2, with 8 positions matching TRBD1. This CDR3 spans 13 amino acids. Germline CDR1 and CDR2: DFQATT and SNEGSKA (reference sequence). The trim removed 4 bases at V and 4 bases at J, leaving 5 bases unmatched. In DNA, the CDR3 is TGCAGTGCTACCATGACAGGGGCCTATGGCTACACCTTC. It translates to CSATMTGAYGYTF.

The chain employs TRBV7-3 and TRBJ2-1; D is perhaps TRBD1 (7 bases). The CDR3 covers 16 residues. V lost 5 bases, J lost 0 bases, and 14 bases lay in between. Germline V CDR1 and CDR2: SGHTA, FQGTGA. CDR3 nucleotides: TGTGCCAGCAGCCCCCAGGGGGGCCGCTCCTACAATGAGCAGTTCTTC. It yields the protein CASSPQGGRSYNEQFF. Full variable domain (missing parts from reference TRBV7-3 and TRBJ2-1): GAGVSQTPSNKVTEKGKYVELRCDPISGHTALYWYRQSLGQGPEFLIYFQGTGAADDSGLPNDRFFAVRPEGSVSTLKIQRTERGDSAVYLCASSPQGGRSYNEQFFGPGTRLTVL.

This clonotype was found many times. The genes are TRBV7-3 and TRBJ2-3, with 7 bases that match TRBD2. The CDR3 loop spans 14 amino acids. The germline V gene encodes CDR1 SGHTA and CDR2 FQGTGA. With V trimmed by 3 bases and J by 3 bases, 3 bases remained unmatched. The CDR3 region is CASSLSGGTDTQYF. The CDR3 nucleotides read TGTGCCAGCAGCTTGTCGGGGGGTACAGATACGCAGTATTTT.

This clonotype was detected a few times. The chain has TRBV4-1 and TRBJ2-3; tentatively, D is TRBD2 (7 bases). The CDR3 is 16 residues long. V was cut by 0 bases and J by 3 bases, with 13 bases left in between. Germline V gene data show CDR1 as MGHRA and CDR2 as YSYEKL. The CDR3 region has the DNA TGCGCCAGCAGCCAAGAGGGGGGGCGCGTGACAGATACGCAGTATTTT. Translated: CASSQEGGRVTDTQYF.

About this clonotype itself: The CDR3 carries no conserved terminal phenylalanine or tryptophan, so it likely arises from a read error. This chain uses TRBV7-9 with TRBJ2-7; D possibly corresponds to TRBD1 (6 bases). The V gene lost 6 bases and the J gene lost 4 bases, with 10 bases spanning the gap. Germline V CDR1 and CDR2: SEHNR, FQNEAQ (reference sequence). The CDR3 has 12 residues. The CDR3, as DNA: TGTGCCAGCAGGGCAGGGGATTACGAGCAGTACCTC. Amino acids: CASRAGDYEQYL.

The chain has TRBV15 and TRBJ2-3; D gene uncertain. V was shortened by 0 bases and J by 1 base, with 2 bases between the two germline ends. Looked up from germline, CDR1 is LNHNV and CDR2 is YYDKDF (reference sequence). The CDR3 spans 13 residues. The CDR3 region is CATSRDGTDTQYF. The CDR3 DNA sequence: TGTGCCACCAGCAGAGACGGCACAGATACGCAGTATTTT. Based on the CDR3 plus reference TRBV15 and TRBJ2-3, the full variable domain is DAMVIQNPRYQVTQFGKPVTLSCSQTLNHNVMYWYQQKSSQAPKLLFHYYDKDFNNEADTPDNFQSRRPNTSFCFLDIRSPGLGDTAMYLCATSRDGTDTQYFGPGTRLTVL.

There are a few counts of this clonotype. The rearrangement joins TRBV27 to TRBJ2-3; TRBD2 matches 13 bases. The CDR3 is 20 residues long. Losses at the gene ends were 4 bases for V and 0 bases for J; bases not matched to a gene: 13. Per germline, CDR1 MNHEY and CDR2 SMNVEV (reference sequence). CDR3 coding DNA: TGTGCCAGCAGTTCCCGACTAGCGGGGGGCCGGTATGCTAGCACAGATACGCAGTATTTT. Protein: CASSSRLAGGRYASTDTQYF.

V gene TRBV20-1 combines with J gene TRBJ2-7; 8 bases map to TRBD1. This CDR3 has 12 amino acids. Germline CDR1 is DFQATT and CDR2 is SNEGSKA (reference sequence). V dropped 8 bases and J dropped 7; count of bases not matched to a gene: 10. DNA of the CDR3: TGCAGTACCCGGCAGGGGGCCGGGGAGCAGTACTTC. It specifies CSTRQGAGEQYF.

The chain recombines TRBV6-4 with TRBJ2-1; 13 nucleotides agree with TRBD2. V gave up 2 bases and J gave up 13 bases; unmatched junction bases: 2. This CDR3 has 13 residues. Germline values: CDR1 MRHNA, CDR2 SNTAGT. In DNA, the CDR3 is TGTGCCAGCAGTGACGGGACTAGCGGGGACCAGTTCTTC. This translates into CASSDGTSGDQFF.

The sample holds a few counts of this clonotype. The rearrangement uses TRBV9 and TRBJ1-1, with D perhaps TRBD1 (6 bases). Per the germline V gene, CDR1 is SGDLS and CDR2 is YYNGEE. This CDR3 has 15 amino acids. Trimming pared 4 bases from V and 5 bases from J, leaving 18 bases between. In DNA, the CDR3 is TGTGCCAGCAGCTCCCGGGTTGAGGGGGGGACTGAAGCTTTCTTT. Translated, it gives CASSSRVEGGTEAFF.

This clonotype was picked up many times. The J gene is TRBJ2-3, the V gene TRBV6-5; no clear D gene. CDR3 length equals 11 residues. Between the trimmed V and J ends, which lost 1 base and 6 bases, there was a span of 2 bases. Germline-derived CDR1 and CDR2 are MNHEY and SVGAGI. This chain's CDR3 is CASSYLDTQYF. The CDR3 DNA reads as TGTGCCAGCAGTTACTTGGATACGCAGTATTTT.

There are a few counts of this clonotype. The CDR3 protein is CASNTQGNTEAFF. The CDR3 DNA is TGTGCCAGCAATACACAGGGGAACACTGAAGCTTTCTTT. The J gene is TRBJ1-1, the V gene TRBV7-2, with TRBD1 as a possible D gene (6 bases). The length of the CDR3 is 13 residues. V lost 7 bases and J lost 1, with 10 bases in between. Germline values: CDR1 SGHTA, CDR2 FQGNSA.